Listed below are T cell receptor beta chains from one sample, sequenced in a study of blood T cell repertoires in COVID-19. The method was immunoSEQ multiplex PCR; TCRdb's version includes in-frame clones alone and lacks a portion of them. The sample records 120,000 to 150,000 clones, approximately 80% being singletons. Source material: peripheral blood. These receptors were obtained from a man aged 60 to 75 with active or convalescent COVID-19. CDR3s include the opening cysteine and the closing phenylalanine or tryptophan. Rows give clone size only sometimes, using once, few, many, or a class for an expanded clone.

j_call	clone_size	v_call	cdr3_aa
TRBJ2-3	NA	TRBV7-2	CASSSQGLGLTDTQYF
TRBJ1-5	NA	TRBV9	CASSVTGDSNQPQHF
TRBJ2-1	NA	TRBV7-2	CASSLVGTSGSNEQFF
TRBJ1-2	few	TRBV19	CASTSTGNWGYTF
TRBJ1-3	NA	TRBV29-1	CSVAVSGNTIYF
TRBJ1-3	few	TRBV2	CASGRDSLLSGNTIYF
TRBJ2-3	NA	TRBV5-4	CASSWMGSGRDTQYF
TRBJ1-5	NA	TRBV20-1	CSASRQNQPQHF
TRBJ2-3	NA	TRBV10-3	CAISEGRFSGTDTQYF
TRBJ1-5	NA	TRBV27	CASSLSRGNQPQHF
TRBJ2-7	NA	TRBV6-1	CASSEISYEQYF
TRBJ2-1	NA	TRBV24-1	CATSDGQIYNEQFF
TRBJ2-1	NA	TRBV30	CAWSGGLQPGNEQFF
TRBJ1-2	NA	TRBV18	CASSDYLQDRGHNYGYTF
TRBJ1-5	NA	TRBV19	CASLGWGEGQPQHF
TRBJ2-2	NA	TRBV7-3	CASSFRGIGTGELFF
TRBJ2-3	NA	TRBV5-4	CASSSQGSTDTQYF
TRBJ1-6	NA	TRBV7-9	CASSLGALAGGFVNSPLHF
TRBJ1-1	NA	TRBV29-1	CSVEFGGGMNTEAFF
TRBJ1-5	NA	TRBV5-5	CASSPTGGSQPQHF
TRBJ1-4	NA	TRBV28	CARLEEAEKLFF
TRBJ2-1	NA	TRBV11-1	CASSLGTSAYNEQFF
TRBJ1-2	NA	TRBV24-1	CATGSPNYGYTF
TRBJ2-1	few	TRBV9	CASSRGVSGRGEQFF
TRBJ2-5	NA	TRBV5-1	CASSLTGEGETQYF
TRBJ2-5	NA	TRBV10-3	CAISGYTSGSPETQYF
TRBJ1-2	NA	TRBV30	CAWSYSDSEGYTF
TRBJ1-2	few	TRBV28	CASSPNLNYGYTF
TRBJ2-1	NA	TRBV5-1	CASSPYGAGQGNEQFF
TRBJ2-3	NA	TRBV4-1	CASSQAGGTDTQYF
TRBJ2-7	NA	TRBV4-3	CASSQAQRGSYEQYF
TRBJ2-1	NA	TRBV2	CASSDTQSQPGYNEQFF
TRBJ2-7	NA	TRBV27	CASSPAGGRTSYEQYF
TRBJ2-2	NA	TRBV3-1/TRBV3-2	CASSQVERTTGELFF
TRBJ2-5	NA	TRBV5-4	CASSPPPSGKSLGETQYF
TRBJ2-2	NA	TRBV19	CASGRADRGGTGELFF
TRBJ1-2	once	TRBV3-1/TRBV3-2	CASSPIPGGYTF
TRBJ1-2	NA	TRBV14	CASSQNRANYGYTF
TRBJ2-7	NA	TRBV3-1/TRBV3-2	CASSRGGQGAYEQYF
TRBJ2-4	NA	TRBV9	CASSLQSGNIQYF
TRBJ2-3	NA	TRBV19	CASSIALGADTQYF
TRBJ2-7	NA	TRBV4-3	CASSQGPPLGGEQYF
TRBJ2-5	NA	TRBV6-1	CASSEARAGGENRETQYF
TRBJ1-6	NA	TRBV18	CASSPSMGAGYSSPLHF
TRBJ2-1	NA	TRBV7-7	CASSLTRDYNEQFF
TRBJ2-1	NA	TRBV11-2	CASSLLERSNEQFF
TRBJ1-3	NA	TRBV28	CASSLRRDSYF
TRBJ2-3	NA	TRBV5-5	CASSLVEAASGDF
TRBJ2-7	NA	TRBV6-2/TRBV6-3	CASSPQTGFSYEQYF
TRBJ2-2	NA	TRBV30	CAWGRGPSGANTGELFF
TRBJ2-2	once	TRBV7-9	CASSSSGANTGELFF
TRBJ1-5	NA	TRBV7-3	CASSPPLDRVLYSNQPQHF